This TCR beta chain was profiled in a study of spatial heterogeneity in lung cancer. This CDR3 comprises 17 residues. CDR1 is MNHNY, CDR2 SVGAGI, per germline (reference sequence). V lost 2 bases, J lost 4 bases, and 6 bases stayed unmatched. Time point of the sample: sample taken at primary tumor resection. A total of under 80 untreated early-stage non-small cell lung cancer patients served as donors. TCRdb processed the 5' RACE reads anew with MiXCR; each CDR3 protein has one entry. The top ten clones hold more than 9.5% of a sample with roughly 48,000 distinct CDR3 sequences, approximately 5% of them seen once.

The sample was PBMCs, taken at surgery. This TCR derives from a male donor with early-stage non-small cell lung cancer. This sequence joins TRBV6-6 and TRBJ2-3, with 13 bases aligning to TRBD2. Here the CDR3 reads CASSYQTTSGRADTQYF. The CDR3 region has the DNA TGTGCCAGCAGTTACCAAACCACTAGCGGGAGGGCAGATACGCAGTATTTT.